This entry is about one TCR beta chain. This sample is part of a study of blood T cell repertoires in COVID-19. Study-level information: Researchers got acute and convalescent COVID-19 samples from the United States, Italy and Spain. T cells, B-cell-depleted T cells, or PBMCs provided the cDNA or gDNA that served as material.

As handled by the study authors: Amplification with reference gene primers provided the estimates of nucleated cell counts. Method: immunoSEQ multiplex PCR; TCRdb's copy keeps in-frame clones and lacks some. The DNA was the basis for D and trimming; V, J and clone size are from that table. The sample contains over 90,000 clones, 82% of which appear only once. CDR3 length equals 15 residues. Trimming removed 5 bases from V and 5 bases from J; junction bases left unmatched: 11. CDR1 is PRHDT and CDR2 is FYEKMQ in the germline V gene (reference sequence). The sample consisted of peripheral blood. This TCR came from a man in his fifties with active or convalescent COVID-19. V gene TRBV13 combines with J gene TRBJ2-7; 8 positions agree with TRBD1. The CDR3 nucleotides read TGTGCCAGCAGCCTCGCCGGGACAGGAGGGGACGAGCAGTACTTC. Amino acid sequence: CASSLAGTGGDEQYF.